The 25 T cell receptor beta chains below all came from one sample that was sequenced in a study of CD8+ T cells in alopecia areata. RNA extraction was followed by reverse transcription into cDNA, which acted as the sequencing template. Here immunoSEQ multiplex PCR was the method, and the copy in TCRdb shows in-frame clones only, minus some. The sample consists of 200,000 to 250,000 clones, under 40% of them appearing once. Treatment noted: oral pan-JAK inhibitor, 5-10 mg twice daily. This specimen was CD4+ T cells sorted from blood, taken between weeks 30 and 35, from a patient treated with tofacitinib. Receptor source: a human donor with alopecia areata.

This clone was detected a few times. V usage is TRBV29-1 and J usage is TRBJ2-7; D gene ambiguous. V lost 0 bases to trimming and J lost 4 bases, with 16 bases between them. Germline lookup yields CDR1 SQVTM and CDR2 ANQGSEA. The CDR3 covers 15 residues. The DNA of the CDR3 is TGCAGCGTTGAAGAATCAACTTTTCTTAGTTACGAGCAGTACTTC. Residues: CSVEESTFLSYEQYF.

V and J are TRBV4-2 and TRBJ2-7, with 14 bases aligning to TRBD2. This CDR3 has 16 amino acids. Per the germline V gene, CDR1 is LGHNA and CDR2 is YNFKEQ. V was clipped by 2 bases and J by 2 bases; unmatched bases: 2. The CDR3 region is CASSQQTSGGAYEQYF. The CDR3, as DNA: TGTGCCAGCAGCCAACAGACTAGCGGGGGGGCCTACGAGCAGTACTTC.

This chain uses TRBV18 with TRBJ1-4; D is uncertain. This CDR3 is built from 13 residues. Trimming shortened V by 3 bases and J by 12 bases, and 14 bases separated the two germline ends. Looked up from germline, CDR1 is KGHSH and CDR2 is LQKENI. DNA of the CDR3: TGTGCCAGCTCACCTTCTAGAGCGGGAGAACTGTTTTTT. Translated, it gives CASSPSRAGELFF.

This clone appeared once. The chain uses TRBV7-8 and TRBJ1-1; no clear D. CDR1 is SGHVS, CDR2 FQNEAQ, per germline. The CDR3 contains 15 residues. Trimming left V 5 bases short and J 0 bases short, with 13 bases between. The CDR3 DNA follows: TGTGCCAGCAGCCCCCTCCGGGTTTTGAACACTGAAGCTTTCTTT. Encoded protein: CASSPLRVLNTEAFF.

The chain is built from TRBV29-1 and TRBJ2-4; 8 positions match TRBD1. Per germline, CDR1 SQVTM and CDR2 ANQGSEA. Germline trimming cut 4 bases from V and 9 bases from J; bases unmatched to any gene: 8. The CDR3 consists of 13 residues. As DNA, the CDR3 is TGCAGCGTTGGGCGGCAGGGGGCAACCATTCAGTACTTC. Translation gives CSVGRQGATIQYF.

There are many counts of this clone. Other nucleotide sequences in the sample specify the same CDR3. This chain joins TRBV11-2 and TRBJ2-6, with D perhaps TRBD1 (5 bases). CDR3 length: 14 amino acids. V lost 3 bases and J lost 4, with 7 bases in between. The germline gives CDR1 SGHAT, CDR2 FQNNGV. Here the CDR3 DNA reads TGTGCCAGCAGCTTGGGGCCAGGGGCCAACGTCCTGACTTTC. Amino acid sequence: CASSLGPGANVLTF.

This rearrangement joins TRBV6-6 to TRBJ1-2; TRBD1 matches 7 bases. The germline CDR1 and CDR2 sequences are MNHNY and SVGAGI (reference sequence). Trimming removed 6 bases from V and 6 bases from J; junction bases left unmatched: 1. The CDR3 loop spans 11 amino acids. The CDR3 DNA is TGTGCCAGCAGAGACAGGGATGGCTACACCTTC. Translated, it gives CASRDRDGYTF.

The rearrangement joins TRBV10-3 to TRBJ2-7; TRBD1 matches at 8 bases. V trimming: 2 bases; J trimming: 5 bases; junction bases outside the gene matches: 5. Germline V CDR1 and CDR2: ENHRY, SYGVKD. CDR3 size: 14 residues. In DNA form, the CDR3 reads TGTGCCATCAGTGAGGGGACAGGCGGGGACGAGCAGTACTTC. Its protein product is CAISEGTGGDEQYF.

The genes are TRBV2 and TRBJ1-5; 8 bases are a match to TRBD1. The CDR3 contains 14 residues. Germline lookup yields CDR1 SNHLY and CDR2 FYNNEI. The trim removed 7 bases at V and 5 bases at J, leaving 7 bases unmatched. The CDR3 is CASKGQGAHQPQHF. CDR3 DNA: TGTGCCAGCAAGGGCCAGGGGGCGCATCAGCCCCAGCATTTT.

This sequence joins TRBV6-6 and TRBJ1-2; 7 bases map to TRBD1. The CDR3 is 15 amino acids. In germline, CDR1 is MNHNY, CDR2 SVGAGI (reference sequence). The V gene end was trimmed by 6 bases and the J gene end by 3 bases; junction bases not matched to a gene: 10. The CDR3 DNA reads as TGTGCCAGCAGAAGAGACAGGGCGGAGGACTATGGCTACACCTTC. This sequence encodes CASRRDRAEDYGYTF.

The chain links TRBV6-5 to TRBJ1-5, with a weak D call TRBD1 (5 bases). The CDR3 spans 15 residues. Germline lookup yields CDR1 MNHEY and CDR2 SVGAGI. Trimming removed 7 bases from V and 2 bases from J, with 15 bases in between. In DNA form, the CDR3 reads TGTGCCAGCACTGTTAGTCCACAGGGCAATCAGCCCCAGCATTTT. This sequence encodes CASTVSPQGNQPQHF.

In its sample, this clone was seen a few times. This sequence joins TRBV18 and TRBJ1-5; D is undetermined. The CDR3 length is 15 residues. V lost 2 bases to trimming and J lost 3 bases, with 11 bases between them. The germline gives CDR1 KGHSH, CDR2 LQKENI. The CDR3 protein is CASSPMGSFNQPQHF. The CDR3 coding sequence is TGTGCCAGCTCACCAATGGGCAGTTTCAATCAGCCCCAGCATTTT.

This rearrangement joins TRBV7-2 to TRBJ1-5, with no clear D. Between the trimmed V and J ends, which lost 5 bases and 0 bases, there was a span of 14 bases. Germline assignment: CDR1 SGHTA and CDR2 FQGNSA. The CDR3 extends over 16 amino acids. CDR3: CASSPLASSSNQPQHF. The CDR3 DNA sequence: TGTGCCAGCAGCCCCCTAGCCAGTTCTAGCAATCAGCCCCAGCATTTT. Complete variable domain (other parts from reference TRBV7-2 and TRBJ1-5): GAGVSQSPSNKVTEKGKDVELRCDPISGHTALYWYRQSLGQGLEFLIYFQGNSAPDKSGLPSDRFSAERTGGSVSTLTIQRTQQEDSAVYLCASSPLASSSNQPQHFGDGTRLSIL.

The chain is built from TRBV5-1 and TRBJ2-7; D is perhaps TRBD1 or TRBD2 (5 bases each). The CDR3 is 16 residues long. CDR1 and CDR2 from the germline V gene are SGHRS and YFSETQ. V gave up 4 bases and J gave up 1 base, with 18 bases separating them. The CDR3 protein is CASSPDPRDGSYEQYF. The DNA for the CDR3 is TGCGCCAGCAGCCCCGACCCCCGGGACGGATCCTACGAGCAGTACTTC.

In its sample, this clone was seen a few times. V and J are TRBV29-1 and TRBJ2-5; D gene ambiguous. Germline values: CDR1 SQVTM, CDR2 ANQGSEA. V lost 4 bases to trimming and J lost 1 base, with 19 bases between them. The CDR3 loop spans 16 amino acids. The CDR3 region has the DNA TGCAGCGTTGGGAAAAATGTTGCAGATTTCCAAGAGACCCAGTACTTC. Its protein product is CSVGKNVADFQETQYF.

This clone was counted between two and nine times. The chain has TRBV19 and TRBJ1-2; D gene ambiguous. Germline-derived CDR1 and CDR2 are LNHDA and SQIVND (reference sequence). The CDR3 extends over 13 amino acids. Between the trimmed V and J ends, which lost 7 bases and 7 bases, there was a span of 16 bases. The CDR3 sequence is CASTSWAPPGYTF. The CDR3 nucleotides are TGTGCCAGTACCTCATGGGCTCCACCTGGCTACACCTTC. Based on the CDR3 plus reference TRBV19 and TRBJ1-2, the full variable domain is DGGITQSPKYLFRKEGQNVTLSCEQNLNHDAMYWYRQDPGQGLRLIYYSQIVNDFQKGDIAEGYSVSREKKESFPLTVTSAQKNPTAFYLCASTSWAPPGYTFGSGTRLTVV.

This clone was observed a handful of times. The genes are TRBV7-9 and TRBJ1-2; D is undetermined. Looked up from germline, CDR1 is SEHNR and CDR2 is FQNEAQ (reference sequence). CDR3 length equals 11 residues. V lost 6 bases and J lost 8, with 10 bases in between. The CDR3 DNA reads TGTGCCAGCAGGTCTAATGGAGGCTACACCTTC. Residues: CASRSNGGYTF.

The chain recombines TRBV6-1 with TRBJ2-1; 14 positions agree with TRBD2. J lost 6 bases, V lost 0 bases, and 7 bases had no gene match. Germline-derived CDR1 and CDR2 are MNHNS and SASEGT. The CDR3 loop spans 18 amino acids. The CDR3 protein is CASSEANKGLAGANEQFF. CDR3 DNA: TGTGCCAGCAGTGAAGCCAACAAGGGACTAGCGGGAGCCAATGAGCAGTTCTTC.

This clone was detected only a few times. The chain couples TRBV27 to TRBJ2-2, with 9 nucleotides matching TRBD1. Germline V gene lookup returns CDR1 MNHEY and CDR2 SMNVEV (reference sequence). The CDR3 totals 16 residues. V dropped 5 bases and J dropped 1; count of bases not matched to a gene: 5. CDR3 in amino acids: CASSTRQGGNTGELFF. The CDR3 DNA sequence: TGTGCCAGCAGTACGCGACAGGGGGGGAACACCGGGGAGCTGTTTTTT.

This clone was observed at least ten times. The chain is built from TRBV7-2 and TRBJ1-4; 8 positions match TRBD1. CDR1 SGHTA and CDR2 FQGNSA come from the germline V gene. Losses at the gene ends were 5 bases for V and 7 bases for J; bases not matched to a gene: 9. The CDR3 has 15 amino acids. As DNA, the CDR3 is TGTGCCAGCAGCGCTACAGGGGGGTTCTCTGAAAAACTGTTTTTT. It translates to CASSATGGFSEKLFF.

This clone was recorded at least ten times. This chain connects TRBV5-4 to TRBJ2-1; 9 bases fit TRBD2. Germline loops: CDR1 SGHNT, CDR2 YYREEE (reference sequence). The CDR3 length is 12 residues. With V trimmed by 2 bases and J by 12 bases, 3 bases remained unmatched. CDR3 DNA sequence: TGTGCCAGCAGCTTCTTAGCGGGGGTGCAGTTCTTC. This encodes CASSFLAGVQFF.

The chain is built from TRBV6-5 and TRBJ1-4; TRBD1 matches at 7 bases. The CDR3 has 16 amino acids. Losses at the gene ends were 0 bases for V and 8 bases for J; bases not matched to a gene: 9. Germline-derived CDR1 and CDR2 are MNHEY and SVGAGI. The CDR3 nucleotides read TGTGCCAGCAGTTACTCGCCGGACAGGAAATGGGAAAAACTGTTTTTT. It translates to CASSYSPDRKWEKLFF.

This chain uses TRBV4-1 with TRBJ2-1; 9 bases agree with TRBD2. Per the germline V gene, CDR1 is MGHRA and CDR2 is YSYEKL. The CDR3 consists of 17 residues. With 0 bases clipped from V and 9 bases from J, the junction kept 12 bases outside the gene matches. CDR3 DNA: TGCGCCAGCAGCCAAGATTCGGGCGGGAGGGGCCCCCCTGAGCAGTTCTTC. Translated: CASSQDSGGRGPPEQFF.

The CDR3 region is CASSLRGWDEQFF. CDR3 sequence (DNA): TGTGCCAGCAGCTTAAGAGGGTGGGATGAGCAGTTCTTC. The chain joins TRBV11-2 to TRBJ2-1; possible D gene TRBD2, 5 bases. CDR3 length: 13 amino acids. Germline loops: CDR1 SGHAT, CDR2 FQNNGV. V was cut by 2 bases and J by 8 bases, with 10 bases left in between.

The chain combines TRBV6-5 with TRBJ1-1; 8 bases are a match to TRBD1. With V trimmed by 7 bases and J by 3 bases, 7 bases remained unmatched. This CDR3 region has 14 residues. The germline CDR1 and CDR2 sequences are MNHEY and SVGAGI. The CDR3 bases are TGTGCCAGCATCAGGGGGCATGGGGACACTGAAGCTTTCTTT. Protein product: CASIRGHGDTEAFF.